Sequencing of this TCR beta chain was carried out in a study of molecular identifiers for immune sequencing clone quantification. General study results and limits: A single cell's spiked Jurkat TCR RNA was reportedly detectable among under 1.1 million naive cells.

Previously described methods with listed TCR primers produced the bulk TCR libraries. TCRdb reanalysed the PCR reads using MiXCR and keeps one entry per CDR3 protein. The table lists 460,000 or so distinct CDR3 sequences, about a fifth of them singletons. This clonotype was picked up a small number of times. Its antigen remains unknown. The receptor was derived from a human donor in good health. Some libraries in this study had Jurkat cell RNA spiked in. The source material was naive CD8+ T cells from blood, with Jurkat cell RNA spiked in. The sample's subset: FACS-sorted CD8+CD4-CCR7+CD45RA+ naive T cells.

The CDR3 DNA sequence: TGTGCCAGTAGTATGATAGTCAGCTACAATGAGCAGTTCTTC. This translates into CASSMIVSYNEQFF. The gene calls are TRBV19 and TRBJ2-1; D is ambiguous. The V gene lost 3 bases and the J gene lost 3 bases, with 9 bases spanning the gap. In germline, CDR1 is LNHDA, CDR2 SQIVND (reference sequence). CDR3 length equals 14 residues.